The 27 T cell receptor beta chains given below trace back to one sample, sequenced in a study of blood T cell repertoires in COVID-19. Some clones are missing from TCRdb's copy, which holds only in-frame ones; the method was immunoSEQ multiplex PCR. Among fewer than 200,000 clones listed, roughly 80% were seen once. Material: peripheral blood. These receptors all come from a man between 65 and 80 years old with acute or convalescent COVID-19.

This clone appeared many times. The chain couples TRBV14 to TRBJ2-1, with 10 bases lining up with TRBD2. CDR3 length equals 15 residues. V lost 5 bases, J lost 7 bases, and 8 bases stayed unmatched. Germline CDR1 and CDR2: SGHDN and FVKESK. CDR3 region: CASSSSGGAGNEQFF. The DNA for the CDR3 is TGTGCCAGCAGCTCCAGCGGGGGGGCCGGAAATGAGCAGTTCTTC. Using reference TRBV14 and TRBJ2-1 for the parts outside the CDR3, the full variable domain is EAGVTQFPSHSVIEKGQTVTLRCDPISGHDNLYWYRRVMGKEIKFLLHFVKESKQDESGMPNNRFLAERTGGTYSTLKVQPAELEDSGVYFCASSSSGGAGNEQFFGPGTRLTVL.

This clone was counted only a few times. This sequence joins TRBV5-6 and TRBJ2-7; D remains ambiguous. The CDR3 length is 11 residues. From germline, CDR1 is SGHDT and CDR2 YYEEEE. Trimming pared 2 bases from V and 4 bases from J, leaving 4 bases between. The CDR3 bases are TGTGCCAGCAGCTTCGCGTACGAGCAGTACTTC. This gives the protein CASSFAYEQYF.

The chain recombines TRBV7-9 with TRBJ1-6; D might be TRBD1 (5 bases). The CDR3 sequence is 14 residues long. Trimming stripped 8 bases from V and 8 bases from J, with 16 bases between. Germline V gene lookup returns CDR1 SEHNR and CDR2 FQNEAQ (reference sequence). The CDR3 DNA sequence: TGTGCCAGCGGGTCCTCCGGGGGGGATTCACCCCTCCACTTT. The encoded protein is CASGSSGGDSPLHF.

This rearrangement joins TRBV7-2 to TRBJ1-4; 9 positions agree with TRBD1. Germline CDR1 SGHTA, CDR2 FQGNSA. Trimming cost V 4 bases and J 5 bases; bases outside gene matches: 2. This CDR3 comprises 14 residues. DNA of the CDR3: TGTGCCAGCAGCTCGGGACAGGGAAATGAAAAACTGTTTTTT. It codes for CASSSGQGNEKLFF.

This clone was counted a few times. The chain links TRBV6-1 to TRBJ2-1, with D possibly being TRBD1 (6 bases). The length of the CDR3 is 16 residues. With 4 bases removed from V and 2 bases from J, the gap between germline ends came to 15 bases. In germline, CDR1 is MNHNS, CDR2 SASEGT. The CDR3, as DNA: TGTGCCAGCAGTGCTGAAGGGGGTTTTACCTACAATGAGCAGTTCTTC. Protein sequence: CASSAEGGFTYNEQFF.

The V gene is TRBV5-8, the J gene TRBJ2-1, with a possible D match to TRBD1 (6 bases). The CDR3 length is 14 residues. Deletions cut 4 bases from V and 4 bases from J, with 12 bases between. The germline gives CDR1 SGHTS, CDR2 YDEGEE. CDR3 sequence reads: CASSRGRGYNEQFF. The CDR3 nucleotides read TGTGCCAGCAGCAGGGGCAGGGGATACAATGAGCAGTTCTTC.

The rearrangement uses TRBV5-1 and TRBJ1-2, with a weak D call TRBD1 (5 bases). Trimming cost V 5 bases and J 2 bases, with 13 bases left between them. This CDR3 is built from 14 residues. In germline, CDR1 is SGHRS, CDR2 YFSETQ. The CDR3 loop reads CASSPTGGNYGYTF. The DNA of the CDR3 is TGCGCCAGCAGTCCCACCGGGGGAAACTATGGCTACACCTTC.

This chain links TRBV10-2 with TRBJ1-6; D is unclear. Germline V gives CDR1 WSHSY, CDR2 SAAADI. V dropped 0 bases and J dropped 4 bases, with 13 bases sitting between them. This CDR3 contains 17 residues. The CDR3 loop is CASSESSVNGYNSPLHF. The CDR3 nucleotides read TGCGCCAGCAGTGAGTCGAGTGTAAACGGTTATAATTCACCCCTCCACTTT.

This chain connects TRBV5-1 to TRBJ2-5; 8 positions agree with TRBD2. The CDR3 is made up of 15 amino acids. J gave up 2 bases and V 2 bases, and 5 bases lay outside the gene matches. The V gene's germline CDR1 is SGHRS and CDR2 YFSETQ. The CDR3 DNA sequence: TGCGCCAGCAGCTTTAATAGCGGGGAGCAAGAGACCCAGTACTTC. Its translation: CASSFNSGEQETQYF.

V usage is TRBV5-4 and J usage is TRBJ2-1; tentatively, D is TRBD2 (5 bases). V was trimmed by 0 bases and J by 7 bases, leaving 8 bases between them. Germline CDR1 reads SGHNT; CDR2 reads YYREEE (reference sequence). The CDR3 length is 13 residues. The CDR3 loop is CASSLDRGNEQFF. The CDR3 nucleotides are TGTGCCAGCAGCTTGGATCGCGGGAATGAGCAGTTCTTC.

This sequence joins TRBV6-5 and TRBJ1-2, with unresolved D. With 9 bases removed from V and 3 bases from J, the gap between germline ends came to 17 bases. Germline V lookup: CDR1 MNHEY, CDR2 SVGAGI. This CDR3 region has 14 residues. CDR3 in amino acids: CASSGQESDYGYTF. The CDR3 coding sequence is TGTGCCAGTTCTGGGCAGGAAAGTGACTATGGCTACACCTTC.

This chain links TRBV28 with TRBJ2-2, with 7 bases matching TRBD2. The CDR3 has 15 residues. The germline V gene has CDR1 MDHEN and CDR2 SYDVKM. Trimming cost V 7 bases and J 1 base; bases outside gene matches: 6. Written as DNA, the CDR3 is TGTGCCAGCACCTTGACTAGCTTGAACACCGGGGAGCTGTTTTTT. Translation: CASTLTSLNTGELFF. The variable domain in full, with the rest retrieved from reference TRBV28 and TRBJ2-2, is DVKVTQSSRYLVKRTGEKVFLECVQDMDHENMFWYRQDPGLGLRLIYFSYDVKMKEKGDIPEGYSVSREKKERFSLILESASTNQTSMYLCASTLTSLNTGELFFGEGSRLTVL.

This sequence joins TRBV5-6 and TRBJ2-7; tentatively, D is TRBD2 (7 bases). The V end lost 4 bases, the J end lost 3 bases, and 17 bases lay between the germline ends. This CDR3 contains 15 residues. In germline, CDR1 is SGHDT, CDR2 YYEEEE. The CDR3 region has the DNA TGTGCCAGCAGCCAGGGGCCTAGCGGAGACTACGAGCAGTACTTC. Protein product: CASSQGPSGDYEQYF.

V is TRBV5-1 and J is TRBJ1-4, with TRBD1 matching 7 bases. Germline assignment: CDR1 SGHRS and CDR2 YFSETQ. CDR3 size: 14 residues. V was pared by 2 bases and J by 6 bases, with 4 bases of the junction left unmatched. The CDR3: CASSLGQAHEKLFF. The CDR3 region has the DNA TGCGCCAGCAGCTTAGGACAGGCCCATGAAAAACTGTTTTTT. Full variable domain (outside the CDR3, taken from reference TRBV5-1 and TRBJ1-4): KAGVTQTPRYLIKTRGQQVTLSCSPISGHRSVSWYQQTPGQGLQFLFEYFSETQRNKGNFPGRFSGRQFSNSRSEMNVSTLELGDSALYLCASSLGQAHEKLFFGSGTQLSVL.

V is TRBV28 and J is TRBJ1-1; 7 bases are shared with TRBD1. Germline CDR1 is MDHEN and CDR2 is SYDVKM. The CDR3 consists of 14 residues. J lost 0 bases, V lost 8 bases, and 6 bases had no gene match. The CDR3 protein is CASPGQEVNTEAFF. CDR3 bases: TGTGCCAGCCCAGGACAGGAGGTGAACACTGAAGCTTTCTTT.

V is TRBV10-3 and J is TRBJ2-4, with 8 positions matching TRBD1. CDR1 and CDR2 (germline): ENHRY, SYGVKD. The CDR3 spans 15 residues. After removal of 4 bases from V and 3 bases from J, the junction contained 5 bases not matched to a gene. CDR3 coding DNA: TGTGCCATCAGTGGAGAACAGGGGGGCAAAAACATTCAGTACTTC. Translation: CAISGEQGGKNIQYF.

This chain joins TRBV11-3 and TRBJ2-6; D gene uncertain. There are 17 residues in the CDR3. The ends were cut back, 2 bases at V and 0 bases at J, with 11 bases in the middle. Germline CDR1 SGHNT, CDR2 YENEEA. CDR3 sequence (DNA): TGTGCCAGCAGCTTAACGGTCCGATCCTCTGGGGCCAACGTCCTGACTTTC. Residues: CASSLTVRSSGANVLTF.

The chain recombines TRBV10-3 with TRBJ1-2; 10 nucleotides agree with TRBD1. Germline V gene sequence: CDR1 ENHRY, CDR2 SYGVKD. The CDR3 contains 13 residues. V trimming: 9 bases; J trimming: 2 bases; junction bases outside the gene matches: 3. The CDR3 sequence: CAIGTGENYGYTF. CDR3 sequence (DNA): TGTGCCATTGGGACAGGGGAGAACTATGGCTACACCTTC.

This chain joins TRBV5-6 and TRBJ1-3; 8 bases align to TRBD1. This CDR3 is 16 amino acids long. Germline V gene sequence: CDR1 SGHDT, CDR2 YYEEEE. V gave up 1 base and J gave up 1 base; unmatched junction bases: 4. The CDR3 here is CASSLQGARSGNTIYF. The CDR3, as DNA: TGTGCCAGCAGCTTGCAGGGGGCGAGGTCTGGAAACACCATATATTTT. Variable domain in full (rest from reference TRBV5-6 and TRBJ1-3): DAGVTQSPTHLIKTRGQQVTLRCSPKSGHDTVSWYQQALGQGPQFIFQYYEEEERQRGNFPDRFSGHQFPNYSSELNVNALLLGDSALYLCASSLQGARSGNTIYFGEGSWLTVV.

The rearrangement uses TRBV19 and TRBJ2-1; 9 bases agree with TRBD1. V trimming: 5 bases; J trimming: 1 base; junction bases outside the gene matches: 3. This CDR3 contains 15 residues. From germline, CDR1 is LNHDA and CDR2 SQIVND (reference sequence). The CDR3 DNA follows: TGTGCCAGTAGTCTGGACAGGGGATCCTACAATGAGCAGTTCTTC. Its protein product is CASSLDRGSYNEQFF.

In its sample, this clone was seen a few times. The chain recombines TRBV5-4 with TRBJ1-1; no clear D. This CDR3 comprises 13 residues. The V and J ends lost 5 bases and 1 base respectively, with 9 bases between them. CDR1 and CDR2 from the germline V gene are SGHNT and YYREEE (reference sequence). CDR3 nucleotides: TGTGCCAGCAGGACCCGAGGGAACACTGAAGCTTTCTTT. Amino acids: CASRTRGNTEAFF.

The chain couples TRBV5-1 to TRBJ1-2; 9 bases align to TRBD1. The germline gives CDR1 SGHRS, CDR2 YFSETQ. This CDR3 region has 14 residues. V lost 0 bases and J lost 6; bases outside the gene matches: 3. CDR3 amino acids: CASSLGDRGNGYTF. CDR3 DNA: TGCGCCAGCAGCTTGGGCGACAGGGGGAATGGCTACACCTTC. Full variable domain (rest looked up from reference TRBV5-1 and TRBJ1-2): KAGVTQTPRYLIKTRGQQVTLSCSPISGHRSVSWYQQTPGQGLQFLFEYFSETQRNKGNFPGRFSGRQFSNSRSEMNVSTLELGDSALYLCASSLGDRGNGYTFGSGTRLTVV.

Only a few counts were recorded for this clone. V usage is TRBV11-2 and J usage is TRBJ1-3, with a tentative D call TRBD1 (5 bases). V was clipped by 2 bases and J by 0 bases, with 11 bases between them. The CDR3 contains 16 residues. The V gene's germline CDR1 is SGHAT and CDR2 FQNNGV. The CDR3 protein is CASSLYRTISGNTIYF. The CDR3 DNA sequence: TGTGCCAGCAGCTTATACAGGACTATCTCTGGAAACACCATATATTTT.

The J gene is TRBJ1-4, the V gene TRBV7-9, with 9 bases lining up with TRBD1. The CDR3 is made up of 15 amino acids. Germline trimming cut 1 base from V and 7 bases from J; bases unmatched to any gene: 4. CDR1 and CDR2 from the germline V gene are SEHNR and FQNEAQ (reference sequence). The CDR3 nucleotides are TGTGCCAGCAGCTTAGACGGACAGGGGCGTGAAAAACTGTTTTTT. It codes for CASSLDGQGREKLFF.

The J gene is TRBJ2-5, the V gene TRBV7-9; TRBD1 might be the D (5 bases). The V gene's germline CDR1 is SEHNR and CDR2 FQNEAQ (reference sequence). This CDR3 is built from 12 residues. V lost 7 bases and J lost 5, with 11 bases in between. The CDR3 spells CASTPGMETQYF. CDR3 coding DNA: TGTGCCAGCACCCCAGGGATGGAGACCCAGTACTTC. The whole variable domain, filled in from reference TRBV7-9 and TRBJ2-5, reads DTGVSQNPRHKITKRGQNVTFRCDPISEHNRLYWYRQTLGQGPEFLTYFQNEAQLEKSRLLSDRFSAERPKGSFSTLEIQRTEQGDSAMYLCASTPGMETQYFGPGTRLLVL.

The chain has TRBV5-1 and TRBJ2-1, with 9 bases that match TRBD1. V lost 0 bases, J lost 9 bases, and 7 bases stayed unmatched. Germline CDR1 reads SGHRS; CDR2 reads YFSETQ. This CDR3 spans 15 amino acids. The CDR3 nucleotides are TGCGCCAGCAGCTTGGGGAGCGGGACAGGGAGTGAGCAGTTCTTC. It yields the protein CASSLGSGTGSEQFF. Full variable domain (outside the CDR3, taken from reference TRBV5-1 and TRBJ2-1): KAGVTQTPRYLIKTRGQQVTLSCSPISGHRSVSWYQQTPGQGLQFLFEYFSETQRNKGNFPGRFSGRQFSNSRSEMNVSTLELGDSALYLCASSLGSGTGSEQFFGPGTRLTVL.

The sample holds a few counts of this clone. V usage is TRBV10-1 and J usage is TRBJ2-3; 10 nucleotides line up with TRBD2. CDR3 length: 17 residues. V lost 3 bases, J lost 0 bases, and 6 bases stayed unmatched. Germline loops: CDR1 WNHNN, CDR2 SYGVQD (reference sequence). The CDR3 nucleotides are TGCGCCAGCAGTGAATCCGGGACTAGCGCTAGCACAGATACGCAGTATTTT. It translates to CASSESGTSASTDTQYF.